This TCR beta chain comes out of a study of T cell responses to AZD1222 COVID-19 vaccine. Profiled with immunoSEQ multiplex PCR; TCRdb holds only in-frame clones, not every one. Of some 190,000 clones listed, approximately 92% are singletons. Germline V gene sequence: CDR1 SGHTA, CDR2 FQGTGA. With 8 bases clipped from V and 6 bases from J, the junction kept 10 bases outside the gene matches. The CDR3 runs to 14 residues. Study-wide points: Repertoires were obtained only post-peak T cell response. Among the donors, most were white British and more were female, and clonal diversity was possibly underestimated.

On this clone: Its antigen is currently unknown.

This specimen was peripheral blood, taken on day 0 of AZD1222 vaccination. The receptor was derived from an adult in good health. The gene calls are TRBV7-3 and TRBJ2-3, with 8 bases that match TRBD2. Here the CDR3 DNA reads TGTGCCAGCGGTACTAGCGGCGCGTCGGATACGCAGTATTTT. This translates into CASGTSGASDTQYF.